This T cell receptor beta chain was retrieved from a study of response to subunit inactivated influenza vaccine. Study-wide points: The authors put forward the suggestion that each seasonal influenza vaccination may bring in only a limited number of new T cells.

Germline CDR1 DFQATT, CDR2 SNEGSKA (reference sequence). This CDR3 is 13 amino acids long. V lost 3 bases and J 4 bases, leaving 12 bases between the germline ends. In TCRdb, the RT-PCR reads were re-called with MiXCR into one record per CDR3 protein. Of fewer than 550,000 distinct CDR3 sequences detected, roughly 25% appear once; the ten largest clones hold approximately 2%. On this clonotype: No antigen is known for it.

This receptor was taken from a man aged 45-65 years who received an inactivated influenza vaccine. Sequencing was performed on CD4+ T cells sorted from PBMCs, taken roughly 5 days after vaccination. The chain couples TRBV20-1 to TRBJ2-5; tentative D call: TRBD1 (5 bases). CDR3 in amino acids: CSASRQGLETQYF. The CDR3 region has the DNA TGCAGTGCTAGTCGTCAGGGTCTAGAGACCCAGTACTTC.